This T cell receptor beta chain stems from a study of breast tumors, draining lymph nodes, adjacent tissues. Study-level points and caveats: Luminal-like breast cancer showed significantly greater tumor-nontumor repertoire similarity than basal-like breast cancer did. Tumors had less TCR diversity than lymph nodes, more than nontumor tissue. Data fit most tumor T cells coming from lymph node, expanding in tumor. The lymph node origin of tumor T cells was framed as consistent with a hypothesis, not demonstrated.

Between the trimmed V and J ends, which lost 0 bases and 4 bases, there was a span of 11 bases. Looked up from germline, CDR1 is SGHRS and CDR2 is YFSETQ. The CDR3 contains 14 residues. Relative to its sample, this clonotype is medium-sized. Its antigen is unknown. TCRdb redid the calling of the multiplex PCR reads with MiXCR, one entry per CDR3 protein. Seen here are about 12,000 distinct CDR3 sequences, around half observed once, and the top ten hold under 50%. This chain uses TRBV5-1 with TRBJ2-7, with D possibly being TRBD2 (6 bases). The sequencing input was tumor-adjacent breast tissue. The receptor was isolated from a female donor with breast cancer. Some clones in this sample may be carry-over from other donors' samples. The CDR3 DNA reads TGCGCCAGCAGCTTGGATCTGGGGGGTTACGAGCAGTACTTC. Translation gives CASSLDLGGYEQYF.